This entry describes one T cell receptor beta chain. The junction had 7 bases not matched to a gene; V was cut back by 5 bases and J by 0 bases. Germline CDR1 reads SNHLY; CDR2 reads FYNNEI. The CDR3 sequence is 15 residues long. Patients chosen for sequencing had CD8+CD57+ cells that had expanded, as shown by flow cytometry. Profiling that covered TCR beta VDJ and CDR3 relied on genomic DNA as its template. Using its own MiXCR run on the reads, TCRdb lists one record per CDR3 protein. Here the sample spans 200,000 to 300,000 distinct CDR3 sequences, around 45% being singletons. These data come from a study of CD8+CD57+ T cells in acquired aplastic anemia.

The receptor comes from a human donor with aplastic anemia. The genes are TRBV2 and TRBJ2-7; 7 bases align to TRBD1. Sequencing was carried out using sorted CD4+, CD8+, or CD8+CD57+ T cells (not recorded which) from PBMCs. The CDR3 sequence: CASSPDRALSYEQYF. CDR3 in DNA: TGTGCCAGCAGTCCAGACAGGGCACTCTCCTACGAGCAGTACTTC. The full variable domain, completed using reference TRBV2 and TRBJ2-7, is EPEVTQTPSHQVTQMGQEVILRCVPISNHLYFYWYRQILGQKVEFLVSFYNNEISEKSEIFDDQFSVERPDGSNFTLKIRSTKLEDSAMYFCASSPDRALSYEQYFGPGTRLTVT.